This T cell receptor (beta chain) originates from a study of T cells after yellow fever vaccination. Turning to the study itself: It was SMART-Seq v4 Ultra Low Input that prepared the fractions with low cell numbers. General observations from the study: Peaking faster, on day 5 versus 15, the secondary response was nonetheless weaker. Clonotype sharing between CD4 and CD8 compartments was small.

A single record per CDR3 protein comes from TCRdb applying MiXCR to the 5' RACE reads. The repertoire holds a few hundred thousand distinct CDR3 sequences, with roughly 3% as singletons. For this clonotype: The antigen is not known.

J gave up 10 bases and V 3 bases, and 5 bases lay outside the gene matches. Germline V lookup: CDR1 SGHTA, CDR2 FQGNSA. The CDR3 is 12 amino acids. J is TRBJ2-5 and V is TRBV7-2; 7 bases fit TRBD1. The sequence derives from a man between 18 and 35 years old who received the YFV17D yellow fever vaccine. The sequencing here drew on CD4+ T cells sorted from PBMCs, taken 10 days after the yellow fever booster vaccination. Here the CDR3 reads CASSFDWDSQYF. The CDR3 region has the DNA TGTGCCAGCAGCTTTGATTGGGACAGCCAGTACTTC.